The 15 T cell receptor beta chains reported below all come from one sample, sequenced in a study of cytomegalovirus exposure and HLA in healthy donors. PCR involved 60 Vbeta and 13 Jbeta primers. Sequencing was performed with immunoSEQ multiplex PCR; in TCRdb, only in-frame clones are kept and a portion is missing. Among approximately 69,000 clones listed, approximately 70% were seen once. The sample consisted of PBMCs. Receptor source: a man between 35 and 55 years old in good health and CMV-seropositive.

J is TRBJ1-1 and V is TRBV5-4; 7 nucleotides line up with TRBD1. The CDR3 totals 15 residues. With 7 bases clipped from V and 0 bases from J, the junction kept 9 bases outside the gene matches. Germline V gene sequence: CDR1 SGHNT, CDR2 YYREEE (reference sequence). The CDR3 DNA is TGTGCCAGCGGGAACGACAGGGCCGTGAACACTGAAGCTTTCTTT. Protein: CASGNDRAVNTEAFF.

J is TRBJ2-5 and V is TRBV29-1; 8 positions match TRBD1. The length of the CDR3 is 14 residues. CDR1 is SQVTM and CDR2 is ANQGSEA in the germline V gene. V trimming: 8 bases; J trimming: 5 bases; junction bases outside the gene matches: 13. The CDR3 DNA sequence: TGCAGCACATCCCCGGGACAGGTGTCGGAGACCCAGTACTTC. Translating gives CSTSPGQVSETQYF.

On this clone itself: Other DNA sequences in this specimen translate into the identical CDR3. The V call is TRBV30, the J call TRBJ1-2, with TRBD1 matching over 7 bases. Germline CDR1 is GTSNPN and CDR2 is SVGIG (reference sequence). The V and J ends lost 5 bases and 8 bases, in that order; junction bases with no gene match: 11. The CDR3 covers 13 residues. CDR3 bases: TGTGCCTGGCAACTAGACAGGGAGTACGGCTACACCTTC. The encoded protein is CAWQLDREYGYTF.

This chain joins TRBV6-1 and TRBJ2-7, with D perhaps matching TRBD1 (6 bases). The CDR3 runs to 11 residues. Germline assignment: CDR1 MNHNS and CDR2 SASEGT. In DNA, the CDR3 is TGTGCGCACGGACAGCCCTACGAGCAGTACTTC. Amino acids: CAHGQPYEQYF.

The sample holds one count of this clone. This sequence joins TRBV18 and TRBJ1-4; perhaps TRBD1 as D (6 bases). The germline V gene encodes CDR1 KGHSH and CDR2 LQKENI. The V end was cut by 2 bases, the J end by 0 bases, with 13 bases between. This CDR3 has 17 amino acids. The CDR3 coding sequence is TGTGCCAGCTCACCAAAACAGGGACCTACAACTAATGAAAAACTGTTTTTT. It codes for CASSPKQGPTTNEKLFF.

This clone was picked up a small number of times. The germline gene is not matched at one end of the junction; a read error may be the cause. Other DNA sequences within the sample encode an identical CDR3. This chain connects TRBV7-7 to TRBJ2-2; 7 bases are shared with TRBD1. Looked up from germline, CDR1 is SSHAT and CDR2 is FNYEAQ (reference sequence). CDR3 length equals 16 residues. The chain's CDR3 is CASSPGAGGLIGELFF. Written as DNA, the CDR3 is TGTGCTAGCAGCCCTGGGGCAGGGGGATTAATCGGGGAGCTGTTTTTT.

This clone was counted between two and nine times. This rearrangement joins TRBV19 to TRBJ2-3, with D possibly TRBD1 on 5 matching bases. Trimming left V 1 base short and J 0 bases short, with 8 bases between. Looked up from germline, CDR1 is LNHDA and CDR2 is SQIVND (reference sequence). The CDR3 is made up of 15 amino acids. The CDR3 loop is CASSIADSSTDTQYF. The CDR3 bases are TGTGCCAGTAGTATAGCTGACAGTAGCACAGATACGCAGTATTTT. Looking up the rest from reference TRBV19 and TRBJ2-3 gives the full variable domain: DGGITQSPKYLFRKEGQNVTLSCEQNLNHDAMYWYRQDPGQGLRLIYYSQIVNDFQKGDIAEGYSVSREKKESFPLTVTSAQKNPTAFYLCASSIADSSTDTQYFGPGTRLTVL.

The V gene is TRBV30, the J gene TRBJ2-5; TRBD2 is a possible D gene (6 bases). The V end was cut by 5 bases, the J end by 3 bases, with 10 bases between. Germline-derived CDR1 and CDR2 are GTSNPN and SVGIG (reference sequence). This CDR3 region has 12 residues. CDR3 bases: TGTGCCTGGGGGGGGACGGAAGAGACCCAGTACTTC. Protein: CAWGGTEETQYF. Looking up the rest from reference TRBV30 and TRBJ2-5 gives the full variable domain: SQTIHQWPATLVQPVGSPLSLECTVEGTSNPNLYWYRQAAGRGLQLLFYSVGIGQISSEVPQNLSASRPQDRQFILSSKKLLLSDSGFYLCAWGGTEETQYFGPGTRLLVL.

The V gene is TRBV7-2, the J gene TRBJ2-2, with 9 bases aligning to TRBD2. CDR3 length equals 14 residues. Germline CDR1 is SGHTA and CDR2 is FQGNSA. V was pared by 5 bases and J by 4 bases, with 2 bases of the junction left unmatched. This CDR3 is CASSPTSGTGELFF. CDR3 in DNA: TGTGCCAGCAGCCCGACTAGCGGCACCGGGGAGCTGTTTTTT. Filled out from reference TRBV7-2 and TRBJ2-2, the complete variable domain reads GAGVSQSPSNKVTEKGKDVELRCDPISGHTALYWYRQSLGQGLEFLIYFQGNSAPDKSGLPSDRFSAERTGGSVSTLTIQRTQQEDSAVYLCASSPTSGTGELFFGEGSRLTVL.

This chain connects TRBV4-1 to TRBJ1-2; TRBD1 agrees at 8 bases. Looked up from germline, CDR1 is MGHRA and CDR2 is YSYEKL. V lost 5 bases and J lost 5; bases outside the gene matches: 13. CDR3 length equals 16 residues. The CDR3 loop is CASSYQKGQASYGYTF. CDR3 coding DNA: TGCGCCAGCAGCTACCAAAAGGGACAGGCGAGTTATGGCTACACCTTC.

The genes are TRBV9 and TRBJ1-6; TRBD1 aligns across 7 bases. CDR3 size: 16 residues. Trimming took 4 bases from V and 6 from J; bases not matched to a gene: 10. The germline gives CDR1 SGDLS, CDR2 YYNGEE. The CDR3 region is CASSQGGRGLNSPLHF. The CDR3 coding sequence is TGTGCCAGCAGCCAAGGGGGCAGGGGCCTTAATTCACCCCTCCACTTT.

V gene TRBV2 combines with J gene TRBJ2-1, with D maybe TRBD1 (6 bases). Germline V gene lookup returns CDR1 SNHLY and CDR2 FYNNEI. The CDR3 is 14 residues long. V shed 4 bases and J shed 6 bases, with 13 bases lying between them. DNA of the CDR3: TGTGCCAGCAGTGTGCAGGGGTCAGGCAATGAGCAGTTCTTC. Its protein product is CASSVQGSGNEQFF.

The rearrangement uses TRBV9 and TRBJ1-6, with TRBD1 identical over 10 bases. CDR3 size: 14 residues. Losses at the gene ends were 3 bases for V and 10 bases for J; bases not matched to a gene: 4. Germline V gives CDR1 SGDLS, CDR2 YYNGEE. The CDR3 bases are TGTGCCAGCAGCGATGGACAGGGGGAATCACCCCTCCACTTT. Translating gives CASSDGQGESPLHF. The whole variable domain, filled in from reference TRBV9 and TRBJ1-6, reads DSGVTQTPKHLITATGQRVTLRCSPRSGDLSVYWYQQSLDQGLQFLIQYYNGEERAKGNILERFSAQQFPDLHSELNLSSLELGDSALYFCASSDGQGESPLHFGNGTRLTVT.

CDR3 DNA sequence: TGTGCCAGCAGGGTGACAGGTCTTAATGAAAAACTGTTTTTT. It codes for CASRVTGLNEKLFF. The chain couples TRBV25-1 to TRBJ1-4; a weak D match, TRBD1 (6 bases). Trimming pared 6 bases from V and 4 bases from J, leaving 12 bases between. CDR1 and CDR2 (germline): MGHDK, SYGVNS. The CDR3 length is 14 residues.

This clone was observed once. This chain joins TRBV13 and TRBJ2-4; 7 nucleotides match TRBD1. Germline V gene lookup returns CDR1 PRHDT and CDR2 FYEKMQ (reference sequence). V trimming: 5 bases; J trimming: 1 base; junction bases outside the gene matches: 17. This CDR3 has 19 amino acids. CDR3 bases: TGTGCCAGCAGCGTAAGGGACAGCGGCCCCTCTTTCGCCAAAAACATTCAGTACTTC. Its protein is CASSVRDSGPSFAKNIQYF. Full variable domain (outside the CDR3, taken from reference TRBV13 and TRBJ2-4): AAGVIQSPRHLIKEKRETATLKCYPIPRHDTVYWYQQGPGQDPQFLISFYEKMQSDKGSIPDRFSAQQFSDYHSELNMSSLELGDSALYFCASSVRDSGPSFAKNIQYFGAGTRLSVL.